What follows is one T cell receptor beta chain and its context. The data originate from a study of blood T cell repertoires in COVID-19. Study-level background: Donors of Cohort 3 who recovered were those that had two negative PCRs, clearance, or symptom resolution.

Using immunoSEQ multiplex PCR, the repertoire was profiled, and TCRdb retains in-frame clones only, with some absent. The data contain 150,000 to 200,000 clones, 70% to 90% of them singletons. V gave up 5 bases and J gave up 4 bases, with 15 bases separating them. The CDR3 extends over 14 amino acids. Germline values: CDR1 MNHEY, CDR2 SMNVEV (reference sequence). This sequence joins TRBV27 and TRBJ2-7, with D tentatively TRBD1 (6 bases). The origin of this receptor is a woman between 40 and 55 years old in a cohort exposed to, infected with or recovered from COVID-19 (not recorded which). Material for sequencing was PBMCs or T cells enriched from blood (not recorded which). CDR3 bases: TGTGCCAGCAGTGAGAGAACAACAGGGTACGAGCAGTACTTC. This encodes CASSERTTGYEQYF.